The present T cell receptor (beta chain) was sequenced within a study of T cells in Graves' hyperthyroidism and ophthalmopathy. Amplification of TCR beta CDR3 regions used RNA as the template. In the first-round RT-PCR of the TCR CDR3, the HTBI primer set was used. TCRdb called the multiplex PCR reads again in MiXCR, with one record for every CDR3 protein. This sample has about 360,000 distinct CDR3 sequences, with about 13% found just once. This clonotype was picked up many times. Patients aged 18 to 65 had newly diagnosed hyperthyroidism that had lasted under 2 months. The length of the CDR3 is 15 residues. Trimming removed 2 bases from V and 4 bases from J, with 12 bases in between. Germline V CDR1 and CDR2: SGHAT, FQNNGV.

This receptor was obtained from a woman aged 18-35 years with Graves' hyperthyroidism. This chain joins TRBV11-2 and TRBJ1-3; D ambiguous. Sequenced input: blood. In DNA, the CDR3 is TGTGCCAGCAGCTTAAGACCAAACCCCGGAAACACCATATATTTT. Residues: CASSLRPNPGNTIYF.